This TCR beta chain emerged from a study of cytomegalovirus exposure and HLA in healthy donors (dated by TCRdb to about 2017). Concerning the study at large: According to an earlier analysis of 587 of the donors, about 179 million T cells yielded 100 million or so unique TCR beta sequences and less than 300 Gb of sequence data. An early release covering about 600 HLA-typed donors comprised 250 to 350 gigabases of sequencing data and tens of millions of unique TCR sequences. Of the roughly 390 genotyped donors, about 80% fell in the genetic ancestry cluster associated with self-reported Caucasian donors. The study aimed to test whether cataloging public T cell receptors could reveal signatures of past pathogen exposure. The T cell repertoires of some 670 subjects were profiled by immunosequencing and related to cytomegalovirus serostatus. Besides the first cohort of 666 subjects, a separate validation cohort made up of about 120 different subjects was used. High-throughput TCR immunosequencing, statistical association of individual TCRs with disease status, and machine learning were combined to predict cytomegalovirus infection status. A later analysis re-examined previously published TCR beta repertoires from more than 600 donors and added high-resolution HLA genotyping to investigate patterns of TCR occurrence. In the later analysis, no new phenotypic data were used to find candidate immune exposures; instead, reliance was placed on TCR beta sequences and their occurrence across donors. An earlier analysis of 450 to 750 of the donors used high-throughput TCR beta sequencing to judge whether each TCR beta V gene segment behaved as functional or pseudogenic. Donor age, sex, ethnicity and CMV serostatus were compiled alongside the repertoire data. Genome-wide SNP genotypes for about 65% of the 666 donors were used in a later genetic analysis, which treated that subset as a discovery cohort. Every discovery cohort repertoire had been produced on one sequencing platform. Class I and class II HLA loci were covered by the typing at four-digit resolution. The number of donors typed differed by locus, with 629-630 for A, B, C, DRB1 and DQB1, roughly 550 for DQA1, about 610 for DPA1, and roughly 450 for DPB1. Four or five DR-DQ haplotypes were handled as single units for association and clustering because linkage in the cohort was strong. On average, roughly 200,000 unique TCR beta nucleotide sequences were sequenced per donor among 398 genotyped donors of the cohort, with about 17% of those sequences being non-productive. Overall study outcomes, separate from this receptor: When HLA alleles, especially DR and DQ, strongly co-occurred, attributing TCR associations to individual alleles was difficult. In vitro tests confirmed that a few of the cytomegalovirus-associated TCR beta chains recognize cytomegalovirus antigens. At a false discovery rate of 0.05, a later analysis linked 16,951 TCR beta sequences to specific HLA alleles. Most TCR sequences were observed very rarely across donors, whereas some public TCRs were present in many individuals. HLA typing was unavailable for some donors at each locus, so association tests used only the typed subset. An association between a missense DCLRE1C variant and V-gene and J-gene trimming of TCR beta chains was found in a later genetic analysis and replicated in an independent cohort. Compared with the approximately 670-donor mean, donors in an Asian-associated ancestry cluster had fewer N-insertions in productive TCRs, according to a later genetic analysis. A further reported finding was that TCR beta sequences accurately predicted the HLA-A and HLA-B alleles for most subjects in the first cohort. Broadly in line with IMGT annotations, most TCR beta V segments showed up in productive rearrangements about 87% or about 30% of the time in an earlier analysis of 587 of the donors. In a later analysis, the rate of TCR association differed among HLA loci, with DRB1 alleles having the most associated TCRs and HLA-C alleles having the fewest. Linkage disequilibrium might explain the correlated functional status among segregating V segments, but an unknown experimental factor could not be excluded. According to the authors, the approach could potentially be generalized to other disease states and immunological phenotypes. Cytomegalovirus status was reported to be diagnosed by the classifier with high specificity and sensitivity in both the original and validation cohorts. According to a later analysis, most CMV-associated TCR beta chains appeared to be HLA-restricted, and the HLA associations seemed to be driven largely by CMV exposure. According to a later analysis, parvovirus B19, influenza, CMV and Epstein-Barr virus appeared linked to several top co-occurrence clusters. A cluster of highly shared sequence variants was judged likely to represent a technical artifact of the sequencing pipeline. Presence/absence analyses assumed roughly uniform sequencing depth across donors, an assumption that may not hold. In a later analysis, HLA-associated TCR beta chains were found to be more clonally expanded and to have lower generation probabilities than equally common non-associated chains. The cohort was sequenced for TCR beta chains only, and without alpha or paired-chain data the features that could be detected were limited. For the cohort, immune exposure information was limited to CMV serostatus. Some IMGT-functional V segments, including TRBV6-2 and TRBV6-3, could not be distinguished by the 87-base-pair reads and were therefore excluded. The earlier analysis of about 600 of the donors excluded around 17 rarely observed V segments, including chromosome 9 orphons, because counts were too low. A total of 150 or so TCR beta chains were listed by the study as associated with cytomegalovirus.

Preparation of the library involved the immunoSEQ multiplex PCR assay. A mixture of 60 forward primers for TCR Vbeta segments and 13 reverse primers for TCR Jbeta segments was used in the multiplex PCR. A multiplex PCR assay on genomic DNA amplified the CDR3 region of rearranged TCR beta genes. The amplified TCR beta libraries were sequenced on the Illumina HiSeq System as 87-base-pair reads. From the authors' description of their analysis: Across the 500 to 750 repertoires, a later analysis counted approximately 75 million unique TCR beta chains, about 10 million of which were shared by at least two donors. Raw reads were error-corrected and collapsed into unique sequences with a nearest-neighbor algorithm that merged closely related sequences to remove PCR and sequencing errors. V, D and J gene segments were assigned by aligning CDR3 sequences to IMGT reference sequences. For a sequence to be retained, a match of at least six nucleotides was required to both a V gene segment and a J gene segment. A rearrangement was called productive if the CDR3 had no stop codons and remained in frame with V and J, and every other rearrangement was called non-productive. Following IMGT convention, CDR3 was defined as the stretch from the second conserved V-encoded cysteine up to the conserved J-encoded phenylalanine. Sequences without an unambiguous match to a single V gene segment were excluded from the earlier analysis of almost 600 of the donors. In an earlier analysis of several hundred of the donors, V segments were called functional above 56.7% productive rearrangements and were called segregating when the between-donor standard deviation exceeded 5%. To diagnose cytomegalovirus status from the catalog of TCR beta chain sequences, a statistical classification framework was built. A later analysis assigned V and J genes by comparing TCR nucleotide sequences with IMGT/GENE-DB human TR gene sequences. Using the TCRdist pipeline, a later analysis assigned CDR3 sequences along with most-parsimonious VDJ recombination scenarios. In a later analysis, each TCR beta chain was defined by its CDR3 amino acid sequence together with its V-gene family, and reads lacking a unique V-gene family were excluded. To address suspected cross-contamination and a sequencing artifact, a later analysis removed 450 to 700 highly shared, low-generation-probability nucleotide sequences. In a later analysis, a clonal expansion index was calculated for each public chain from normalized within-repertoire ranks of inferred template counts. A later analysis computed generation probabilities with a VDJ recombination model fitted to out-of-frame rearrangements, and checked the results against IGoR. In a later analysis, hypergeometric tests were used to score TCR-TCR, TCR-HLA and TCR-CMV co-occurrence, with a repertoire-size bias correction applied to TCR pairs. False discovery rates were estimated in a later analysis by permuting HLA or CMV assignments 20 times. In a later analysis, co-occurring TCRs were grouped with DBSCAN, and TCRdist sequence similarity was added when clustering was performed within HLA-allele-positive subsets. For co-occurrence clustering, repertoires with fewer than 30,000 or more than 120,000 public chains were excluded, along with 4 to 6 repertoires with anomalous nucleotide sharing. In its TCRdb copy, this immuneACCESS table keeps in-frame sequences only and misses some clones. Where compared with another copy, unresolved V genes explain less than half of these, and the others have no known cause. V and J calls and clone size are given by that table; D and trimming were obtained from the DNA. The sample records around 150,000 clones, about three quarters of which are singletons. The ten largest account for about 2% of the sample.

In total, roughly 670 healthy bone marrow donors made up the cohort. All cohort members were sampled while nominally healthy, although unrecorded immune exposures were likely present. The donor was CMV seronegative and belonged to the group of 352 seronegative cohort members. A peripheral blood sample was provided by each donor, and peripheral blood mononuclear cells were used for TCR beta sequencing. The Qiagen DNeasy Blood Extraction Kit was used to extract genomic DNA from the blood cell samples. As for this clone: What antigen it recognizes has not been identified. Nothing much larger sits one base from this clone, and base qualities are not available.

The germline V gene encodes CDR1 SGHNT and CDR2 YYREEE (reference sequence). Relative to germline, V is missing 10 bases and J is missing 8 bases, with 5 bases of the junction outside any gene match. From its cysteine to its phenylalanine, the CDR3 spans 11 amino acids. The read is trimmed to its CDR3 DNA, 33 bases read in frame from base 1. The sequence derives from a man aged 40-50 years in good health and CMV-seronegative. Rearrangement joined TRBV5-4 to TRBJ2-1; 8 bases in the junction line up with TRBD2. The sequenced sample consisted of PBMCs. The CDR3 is CASSGGDEQFF. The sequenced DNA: TGTGCCTCTTCGGGGGGGGATGAGCAGTTCTTC.